This T cell receptor beta chain is from a study of blood T cell repertoires in COVID-19. Study summary: Samples of COVID-19 (acute and convalescent) were obtained from the United States, Italy and Spain. Sources were T cells, B-cell-depleted T cells, or PBMCs; the material itself was cDNA or gDNA.

Germline V gives CDR1 LNHDA, CDR2 SQIVND (reference sequence). V was shortened by 5 bases and J by 2 bases, with 16 bases between the two germline ends. There are 16 residues in the CDR3. Measured with immunoSEQ multiplex PCR; TCRdb has only the in-frame clones, and not every one. This table has about 75,000 clones, roughly 90% appearing once. This clone was counted between two and nine times. The material sequenced was peripheral blood. This chain links TRBV19 with TRBJ1-5; possible D gene TRBD1, 5 bases. The TCR sequence derives from a human donor in a cohort sampled during active COVID-19. The CDR3 protein is CASSPTWGGGNQPQHF. The CDR3 bases are TGTGCCAGTAGTCCTACGTGGGGGGGAGGCAATCAGCCCCAGCATTTT.